The sequence of this TCR beta chain was determined in a study of blood T cell repertoires in COVID-19. Study-wide context: The United States, Italy and Spain were the sources of the acute and convalescent COVID-19 samples. PBMCs, B-cell-depleted T cells, or T cells provided the cDNA or gDNA that made up the material.

Original handling: Estimates of nucleated cell counts were drawn from the amplification of reference gene primers. The data were produced by immunoSEQ multiplex PCR, yet TCRdb's version contains in-frame clones alone and is incomplete. V, J and clone size reflect that table, while D and trimming were determined from the DNA. Found here are about 370,000 clones, about 89% of them singletons; the top ten hold about 10%. The V end lost 6 bases, the J end lost 7 bases, and 18 bases lay between the germline ends. The CDR3 runs 14 residues. The germline V gene has CDR1 MNHEY and CDR2 SVGAGI. Followed over time, Seattle patients had been enrolled while infection was active.

The specimen was peripheral blood. The rearrangement uses TRBV6-5 and TRBJ2-5; D possibly corresponds to TRBD1 (6 bases). This clonotype originated in a woman in her 30s with COVID-19, enrolled during active disease. The CDR3 loop reads CASSADSSWGTQYF. The CDR3 nucleotides are TGTGCCAGCAGCGCGGACAGTTCGTGGGGGACCCAGTACTTC.